Below, 18 T cell receptor beta chains from the same sample are listed, as sequenced in a study of cytomegalovirus exposure and HLA in healthy donors. PCR amplification relied on 60 Vbeta primers (plus 13 Jbeta primers). Clones were sequenced by immunoSEQ multiplex PCR, and TCRdb holds only the in-frame ones, with some missing. Of approximately 110,000 clones in the sample, 74% were seen once. Material: PBMCs. All receptors come from a woman in her fifties or sixties in good health and CMV-seropositive.

The gene calls are TRBV4-2 and TRBJ2-3, with 13 bases matching TRBD2. V lost 5 bases, J lost 1 base, and 9 bases stayed unmatched. Germline CDR1 LGHNA, CDR2 YNFKEQ. CDR3 length: 18 residues. In DNA form, the CDR3 reads TGTGCCAGCAGCGAATCACTAGCGGGGGGGCCAGGCACAGATACGCAGTATTTT. Residues: CASSESLAGGPGTDTQYF.

This clone was counted a few times. The rearrangement joins TRBV7-2 to TRBJ1-6; 9 positions agree with TRBD1. Germline V CDR1 and CDR2: SGHTA, FQGNSA. The CDR3 is 16 residues long. Trimming at V came to 3 bases and at J to 6 bases, leaving 6 bases not matched to a gene. The CDR3 bases are TGTGCCAGCAGCTTTGTCGGGACAGGGCTTAATTCACCCCTCCACTTT. Amino acids: CASSFVGTGLNSPLHF.

This clone came up once. The chain joins TRBV5-1 to TRBJ2-1; a weak D match, TRBD1 (5 bases). CDR1 and CDR2 from the germline V gene are SGHRS and YFSETQ. Trimming removed 4 bases from V and 3 bases from J, with 11 bases in between. The CDR3 has 14 residues. The CDR3 nucleotides read TGCGCCAGCAGCCAGGAAACAGGCTACAATGAGCAGTTCTTC. Its protein is CASSQETGYNEQFF. The complete variable domain, with remaining parts taken from reference TRBV5-1 and TRBJ2-1, reads KAGVTQTPRYLIKTRGQQVTLSCSPISGHRSVSWYQQTPGQGLQFLFEYFSETQRNKGNFPGRFSGRQFSNSRSEMNVSTLELGDSALYLCASSQETGYNEQFFGPGTRLTVL.

The chain links TRBV5-1 to TRBJ2-5; no clear D gene. V lost 0 bases to trimming and J lost 5 bases, with 11 bases between them. The CDR3 length is 14 residues. From germline, CDR1 is SGHRS and CDR2 YFSETQ. CDR3 DNA: TGCGCCAGCAGCTTGGCTTTAATTGCGGAGACCCAGTACTTC. Its translation is CASSLALIAETQYF.

The V gene is TRBV7-8, the J gene TRBJ1-2; 10 bases fit TRBD1. The germline CDR1 and CDR2 sequences are SGHVS and FQNEAQ. The CDR3 is 15 amino acids. With 3 bases clipped from V and 4 bases from J, the junction kept 5 bases outside the gene matches. CDR3 protein: CASSLTGGSVYGYTF. The CDR3 coding sequence is TGTGCCAGCAGCTTGACAGGGGGCTCAGTCTATGGCTACACCTTC.

The chain combines TRBV4-2 with TRBJ1-2, with TRBD1 matching over 7 bases. Germline V gene data show CDR1 as LGHNA and CDR2 as YNFKEQ. The CDR3 sequence is 15 residues long. J gave up 1 base and V 2 bases, and 4 bases lay outside the gene matches. The DNA for the CDR3 is TGTGCCAGCAGCCAACAACAGGGGAATAACTATGGCTACACCTTC. This encodes CASSQQQGNNYGYTF.

The V gene is TRBV2, the J gene TRBJ1-2, with D possibly TRBD1 on 5 matching bases. Trimming left V 7 bases short and J 7 bases short, with 13 bases between. This CDR3 spans 12 amino acids. The germline V gene encodes CDR1 SNHLY and CDR2 FYNNEI. CDR3 residues: CASMQGRGGYTF. CDR3 coding DNA: TGTGCCAGCATGCAGGGAAGAGGTGGCTACACCTTC.

The rearrangement uses TRBV7-2 and TRBJ1-2; D call uncertain. With 5 bases removed from V and 3 bases from J, the gap between germline ends came to 10 bases. The CDR3 has 13 residues. Germline CDR1 and CDR2: SGHTA and FQGNSA. CDR3 in amino acids: CASSPFPDYGYTF. The CDR3 region has the DNA TGTGCCAGCAGCCCATTTCCGGACTATGGCTACACCTTC.

Only a few counts were recorded for this clone. The CDR3 region has the DNA TGTGCCAGCAGCGTAAAAGCAGGGTCTAACTATGGCTACACCTTC. Encoded protein: CASSVKAGSNYGYTF. The J gene is TRBJ1-2, the V gene TRBV9; perhaps TRBD1 as D (5 bases). V lost 1 base to trimming and J lost 0 bases, with 10 bases between them. Germline CDR1 reads SGDLS; CDR2 reads YYNGEE. The CDR3 is made up of 15 amino acids.

This clone was observed once. The rearrangement uses TRBV4-2 and TRBJ2-3, with TRBD2 identical over 10 bases. V trimming: 0 bases; J trimming: 2 bases; junction bases outside the gene matches: 8. CDR1 is LGHNA, CDR2 YNFKEQ, per germline. The CDR3 length is 18 residues. CDR3 loop: CASSQDWTSGLPTDTQYF. The DNA for the CDR3 is TGTGCCAGCAGCCAAGATTGGACTAGCGGACTCCCCACAGATACGCAGTATTTT.

The chain has TRBV30 and TRBJ2-5; possible D gene TRBD1, 6 bases. Germline lookup yields CDR1 GTSNPN and CDR2 SVGIG (reference sequence). The length of the CDR3 is 15 residues. Trimming took off 1 base at V and 4 bases at J, with 16 bases between the two ends. The CDR3 sequence is CAWSGGPLTAETQYF. For the CDR3, the DNA is TGTGCCTGGAGTGGGGGGCCCCTCACTGCAGAGACCCAGTACTTC.

Remarks on this clone: The junction departs from the called germline gene at one end, perhaps through a read error. The J gene is TRBJ1-2, the V gene TRBV7-9; TRBD1 is a possible D gene (5 bases). The germline gives CDR1 SEHNR, CDR2 FQNEAQ (reference sequence). The length of the CDR3 is 12 residues. This CDR3 is CSSSLWQGSYTF. The CDR3 region has the DNA TGTTCCAGCAGCTTATGGCAGGGTAGCTACACCTTC. Full variable domain (outside the CDR3, taken from reference TRBV7-9 and TRBJ1-2): DTGVSQNPRHKITKRGQNVTFRCDPISEHNRLYWYRQTLGQGPEFLTYFQNEAQLEKSRLLSDRFSAERPKGSFSTLEIQRTEQGDSAMYLCSSSLWQGSYTFGSGTRLTVV.

This clone came up once. The rearrangement joins TRBV5-4 to TRBJ2-4; 11 nucleotides line up with TRBD2. J gave up 8 bases and V 4 bases, and 8 bases lay outside the gene matches. Germline-derived CDR1 and CDR2 are SGHNT and YYREEE (reference sequence). CDR3 size: 15 residues. This CDR3 reads CASSQRLAGTDIQYF. The CDR3 DNA is TGTGCCAGCAGCCAAAGACTAGCGGGGACGGACATTCAGTACTTC.

This rearrangement joins TRBV6-5 to TRBJ2-2; maybe TRBD2 (7 bases). The CDR3 has 15 residues. V lost 4 bases, J lost 7 bases, and 16 bases lay in between. Per germline, CDR1 MNHEY and CDR2 SVGAGI. The CDR3 DNA sequence: TGTGCCAGCAGTTCCCTTTGGGGGGGCGACGGGGAGCTGTTTTTT. Translation: CASSSLWGGDGELFF.

V gene TRBV6-6 combines with J gene TRBJ2-5; D ambiguous. The CDR3 is 12 residues long. Germline CDR1 reads MNHNY; CDR2 reads SVGAGI (reference sequence). Trimming pared 2 bases from V and 3 bases from J, leaving 4 bases between. CDR3 loop: CASSYPKETQYF. CDR3 in DNA: TGTGCCAGCAGTTACCCAAAAGAGACCCAGTACTTC.

This clone was seen more than once but under ten times. V is TRBV7-2 and J is TRBJ2-7, with D possibly matching TRBD1 (6 bases). The germline V gene encodes CDR1 SGHTA and CDR2 FQGNSA. Trimming took 10 bases from V and 5 from J, leaving 27 bases between them. The CDR3 totals 16 residues. CDR3 DNA sequence: TGTGCCACCACGCGACGGCCAGGGGCTCTTATCGACGAGCAGTACTTC. Translating gives CATTRRPGALIDEQYF.

The chain joins TRBV6-6 to TRBJ2-1; D is ambiguous. Germline CDR1 is MNHNY and CDR2 is SVGAGI (reference sequence). The CDR3 loop spans 13 amino acids. The V gene lost 7 bases and the J gene lost 7 bases, with 14 bases spanning the gap. CDR3 residues: CASTNGFSNEQFF. DNA of the CDR3: TGTGCCAGCACCAACGGGTTTTCGAATGAGCAGTTCTTC.

V gene TRBV7-2 combines with J gene TRBJ2-5; TRBD2 agrees at 9 bases. The germline CDR1 and CDR2 sequences are SGHTA and FQGNSA. The CDR3 extends over 16 amino acids. J was trimmed by 8 bases and V by 2 bases; bases with no gene match: 12. The CDR3 loop is CASSLSVAGARVTQYF. The CDR3 DNA is TGTGCCAGCAGCTTATCCGTAGCGGGGGCCCGGGTTACCCAGTACTTC.